The 32 T cell receptor beta chains listed next were all sequenced from one sample in a study of radiotherapy plus CTLA-4 blockade in lung cancer. Assay used: immunoSEQ multiplex PCR; TCRdb lists only in-frame clones, some missing. The sample holds more than 55,000 clones; 82% are singletons and the top ten take 5% to 6.5%. The sequenced sample was peripheral blood, obtained from a patient treated with radiotherapy plus ipilimumab. These receptors were obtained from a human donor with non-small cell lung cancer whose response to radiotherapy plus ipilimumab could not be evaluated.

V usage is TRBV6-1 and J usage is TRBJ2-7, with 8 nucleotides matching TRBD2. Losses at the gene ends were 7 bases for V and 2 bases for J; bases not matched to a gene: 10. CDR3 length: 15 residues. Germline V gene lookup returns CDR1 MNHNS and CDR2 SASEGT. Written as DNA, the CDR3 is TGTGCCAGCACCATTAATAGCGGGAATACCTACGAGCAGTACTTC. Encoded protein: CASTINSGNTYEQYF.

In its sample, this clone was seen a few times. The rearrangement joins TRBV11-2 to TRBJ2-1; weak D call: TRBD2 (5 bases). Deletions cut 6 bases from V and 8 bases from J, with 20 bases between. Germline assignment: CDR1 SGHAT and CDR2 FQNNGV. The CDR3 totals 15 residues. The CDR3: CASSEDFPALYEQFF. As DNA, the CDR3 is TGTGCCAGCAGTGAGGACTTCCCCGCCCTCTATGAGCAGTTCTTC.

The J gene is TRBJ1-2, the V gene TRBV28, with 9 bases aligning to TRBD1. V shed 1 base and J 3 bases; nucleotides not matched to a gene: 6. The V gene's germline CDR1 is MDHEN and CDR2 SYDVKM. The CDR3 length is 16 residues. For the CDR3, the DNA is TGTGCCAGCAGTTTATTCGGACAGGGGCAACACTATGGCTACACCTTC. Its protein product is CASSLFGQGQHYGYTF.

There are a few counts of this clone. The gene calls are TRBV29-1 and TRBJ2-1; tentatively, D is TRBD1 (5 bases). Per germline, CDR1 SQVTM and CDR2 ANQGSEA. The CDR3 extends over 16 amino acids. V was cut by 0 bases and J by 9 bases, with 21 bases left in between. CDR3 protein: CSVEDRPGLLFGEQFF. For the CDR3, the DNA is TGCAGCGTTGAAGATAGGCCAGGGTTATTGTTTGGTGAGCAGTTCTTC.

This chain connects TRBV4-3 to TRBJ1-1; no reliable D call. This CDR3 contains 16 residues. Germline V gene lookup returns CDR1 LGHNA and CDR2 YSLEER. Trimming removed 1 base at V and 1 base at J, with 13 bases between. CDR3 in amino acids: CASSQGREVWNTEAFF. The CDR3 nucleotides are TGCGCCAGCAGCCAAGGGAGGGAGGTTTGGAACACTGAAGCTTTCTTT.

CDR3 DNA: TGTGCCATCCGCGGCGGGTCCACAGATACGCAGTATTTT. Encoded protein: CAIRGGSTDTQYF. The chain uses TRBV2 and TRBJ2-3; D may be TRBD2 (5 bases). Per the germline V gene, CDR1 is SNHLY and CDR2 is FYNNEI. The CDR3 totals 13 residues. V shed 10 bases and J shed 2 bases, with 13 bases lying between them.

The V call is TRBV6-5, the J call TRBJ1-2, with 7 bases matching TRBD1. CDR1 is MNHEY, CDR2 SVGAGI, per germline. The V gene end was trimmed by 4 bases and the J gene end by 6 bases; junction bases not matched to a gene: 8. This CDR3 comprises 14 residues. CDR3 region: CASSFRQGLDGYTF. For the CDR3, the DNA is TGTGCCAGCAGTTTTCGACAGGGCTTGGATGGCTACACCTTC.

The rearrangement joins TRBV6-7 to TRBJ2-1, with D hard to call. TRBV6-7 counts as an open reading frame of uncertain function. This CDR3 is 9 amino acids long. Trimming took off 11 bases at V and 13 bases at J, with 12 bases between the two ends. The CDR3 sequence is CAPKESQFF. CDR3 nucleotides: TGTGCCCCCAAAGAGAGTCAGTTCTTC.

The chain recombines TRBV27 with TRBJ2-5, with D maybe TRBD2 (6 bases). The CDR3 has 16 residues. Germline V lookup: CDR1 MNHEY, CDR2 SMNVEV (reference sequence). Trimming shortened V by 5 bases and J by 4 bases, and 20 bases separated the two germline ends. The CDR3, as DNA: TGTGCCAGCAGTCCGGCTGCGACTAGACGCGCAGAGACCCAGTACTTC. It yields the protein CASSPAATRRAETQYF.

As to this clone: At one end, the junction sequence differs from germline, possibly due to a read error. The chain combines TRBV18 with TRBJ2-3; 7 nucleotides align to TRBD1. Per the germline V gene, CDR1 is KGHSH and CDR2 is LQKENI. The CDR3 is 15 residues long. The CDR3 sequence: CASSPQGPPTNTQYF. CDR3 sequence (DNA): TGTGCCAGCTCCCCACAGGGGCCACCCACGAATACGCAGTATTTT.

This chain uses TRBV7-2 with TRBJ2-1, with 9 bases lining up with TRBD2. The CDR3 spans 18 residues. Trimming took 1 base from V and 0 from J; bases not matched to a gene: 7. The germline CDR1 and CDR2 sequences are SGHTA and FQGNSA. Here the CDR3 DNA reads TGTGCCAGCAGCTTAGGGGCGGGAGGGCCGAGCTCCTACAATGAGCAGTTCTTC. This sequence encodes CASSLGAGGPSSYNEQFF.

The V call is TRBV7-9, the J call TRBJ2-7, with 10 positions matching TRBD2. With 5 bases clipped from V and 2 bases from J, the junction kept 6 bases outside the gene matches. The germline gives CDR1 SEHNR, CDR2 FQNEAQ (reference sequence). This CDR3 has 15 amino acids. The DNA for the CDR3 is TGTGCCAGCAGCGGTGGTAGCGGGGGGACCTACGAGCAGTACTTC. Translation: CASSGGSGGTYEQYF.

CDR3 bases: TGCAGTGCTAGGGACAGAGGCTACACCTTC. Translating gives CSARDRGYTF. The chain joins TRBV20-1 to TRBJ1-2; perhaps TRBD1 as D (6 bases). V was clipped by 3 bases and J by 8 bases, with 7 bases between them. Germline V gene sequence: CDR1 DFQATT, CDR2 SNEGSKA (reference sequence). The CDR3 totals 10 residues.

The genes are TRBV6-5 and TRBJ1-6, with TRBD1 identical over 8 bases. Germline CDR1 reads MNHEY; CDR2 reads SVGAGI. The CDR3 is made up of 16 amino acids. Trimming cost V 0 bases and J 10 bases; bases outside gene matches: 8. The DNA of the CDR3 is TGTGCCAGCAGTTACTCTCCGGGGACAGGAGAGTCACCCCTCCACTTT. Residues: CASSYSPGTGESPLHF.

For the CDR3, the DNA is TGTGCCAGCAGCGGATTTGGACAGGGGAAATCCTACGAGCAGTACTTC. Protein: CASSGFGQGKSYEQYF. The chain uses TRBV2 and TRBJ2-7; TRBD1 matches at 9 bases. This CDR3 has 16 amino acids. Germline values: CDR1 SNHLY, CDR2 FYNNEI. V shed 6 bases and J 1 base; nucleotides not matched to a gene: 10.

The J gene is TRBJ2-1, the V gene TRBV2; TRBD2 agrees at 8 bases. Losses at the gene ends were 9 bases for V and 2 bases for J; bases not matched to a gene: 12. The CDR3 consists of 16 residues. Germline loops: CDR1 SNHLY, CDR2 FYNNEI. CDR3 sequence (DNA): TGTGCCAGTTCCGGTTTGACTAGCGTAACCTACAATGAGCAGTTCTTC. Translation gives CASSGLTSVTYNEQFF.

The chain joins TRBV5-1 to TRBJ2-2, with D maybe TRBD1 (6 bases). The CDR3 totals 14 residues. Trimming shortened V by 0 bases and J by 6 bases, and 9 bases separated the two germline ends. Germline assignment: CDR1 SGHRS and CDR2 YFSETQ. CDR3 in DNA: TGCGCCAGCAGCTTGGAAGCAGGGGCCGGGGAGCTGTTTTTT. As protein: CASSLEAGAGELFF.

The chain joins TRBV4-1 to TRBJ1-4, with no clear D. This CDR3 is built from 14 residues. V dropped 1 base and J dropped 6 bases, with 9 bases sitting between them. Germline assignment: CDR1 MGHRA and CDR2 YSYEKL. DNA of the CDR3: TGCGCCAGCAGCCAAGTTCTTTACTATGAAAAACTGTTTTTT. This gives the protein CASSQVLYYEKLFF.

The chain uses TRBV21-1 and TRBJ1-6; the D call of TRBD1 is as the table states it, not checked on the DNA. TRBV21-1 is marked as a pseudogene. CDR3 length: 12 amino acids. CDR3 protein: CASSLRVGFSRF. DNA of the CDR3: TGTGCCAGCAGTCTCCGCGTGGGCTTTTCCCGCTTT.

The CDR3 coding sequence is TGTGCCAGCAGCTTGGTGGTGGGCCAAACAGATACGCAGTATTTT. Amino acids: CASSLVVGQTDTQYF. This chain joins TRBV5-4 and TRBJ2-3; D ambiguous. The CDR3 consists of 15 residues. CDR1 and CDR2 from the germline V gene are SGHNT and YYREEE (reference sequence). V lost 0 bases and J lost 3, with 11 bases in between.

The chain couples TRBV29-1 to TRBJ2-1; TRBD2 agrees at 7 bases. This CDR3 spans 13 amino acids. CDR1 and CDR2 from the germline V gene are SQVTM and ANQGSEA. The J segment lost 1 base and the V segment lost 6 bases, leaving 3 bases of the junction unmatched. For the CDR3, the DNA is TGCAGCGTCCGCGGGAGTTCCTACAATGAGCAGTTCTTC. Residues: CSVRGSSYNEQFF.

The chain joins TRBV7-2 to TRBJ2-1; 8 positions match TRBD2. Trimming at V came to 5 bases and at J to 7 bases, leaving 10 bases not matched to a gene. Germline values: CDR1 SGHTA, CDR2 FQGNSA. CDR3 length: 15 amino acids. Here the CDR3 DNA reads TGTGCCAGCAGCCCGCCGGGACTAGTAGAAAATGAGCAGTTCTTC. Protein: CASSPPGLVENEQFF. Full variable domain (rest looked up from reference TRBV7-2 and TRBJ2-1): GAGVSQSPSNKVTEKGKDVELRCDPISGHTALYWYRQSLGQGLEFLIYFQGNSAPDKSGLPSDRFSAERTGGSVSTLTIQRTQQEDSAVYLCASSPPGLVENEQFFGPGTRLTVL.

V usage is TRBV5-1 and J usage is TRBJ2-3; 7 bases match TRBD2. Germline V gene data show CDR1 as SGHRS and CDR2 as YFSETQ. Trimming removed 0 bases from V and 0 bases from J; junction bases left unmatched: 1. The CDR3 has 15 residues. Here the CDR3 DNA reads TGCGCCAGCAGCTTGGGGGGGGGAAGCACAGATACGCAGTATTTT. Its translation: CASSLGGGSTDTQYF.

The chain carries TRBV2 and TRBJ2-7; D perhaps matches TRBD2 (6 bases). The CDR3 has 14 amino acids. Deletions cut 8 bases from V and 5 bases from J, with 19 bases between. CDR1 and CDR2 from the germline V gene are SNHLY and FYNNEI. Here the CDR3 reads CASYLQEGQNEQYF. The CDR3 DNA is TGTGCCAGCTATTTACAGGAGGGCCAGAACGAGCAGTACTTC. Full variable domain (missing parts from reference TRBV2 and TRBJ2-7): EPEVTQTPSHQVTQMGQEVILRCVPISNHLYFYWYRQILGQKVEFLVSFYNNEISEKSEIFDDQFSVERPDGSNFTLKIRSTKLEDSAMYFCASYLQEGQNEQYFGPGTRLTVT.

V usage is TRBV7-2 and J usage is TRBJ1-2, with D maybe TRBD1 (5 bases). The CDR3 is made up of 14 amino acids. Between the trimmed V and J ends, which lost 0 bases and 4 bases, there was a span of 9 bases. Germline CDR1 reads SGHTA; CDR2 reads FQGNSA. CDR3 in DNA: TGTGCCAGCAGCTTAGCGCAGGGAGGCTATGGCTACACCTTC. Translating gives CASSLAQGGYGYTF.

The V gene is TRBV18, the J gene TRBJ2-7; D is possibly TRBD1 (6 bases). This CDR3 region has 15 residues. The germline CDR1 and CDR2 sequences are KGHSH and LQKENI. The V end was cut by 3 bases, the J end by 6 bases, with 18 bases between. The CDR3 DNA follows: TGTGCCAGCTCACCGCAGACAGGCGAGATGGGCGAGCAGTACTTC. Amino acid sequence: CASSPQTGEMGEQYF.

The J gene is TRBJ2-2, the V gene TRBV11-3, with TRBD2 matching over 14 bases. This CDR3 contains 15 residues. V was clipped by 7 bases and J by 8 bases; unmatched bases: 6. Germline V gene sequence: CDR1 SGHNT, CDR2 YENEEA. As DNA, the CDR3 is TGTGCCAGCAATCAGGGACTAGCGGGAGAAGGGGAGCTGTTTTTT. It translates to CASNQGLAGEGELFF.

The chain couples TRBV5-1 to TRBJ2-3; D call uncertain. Trimming took 4 bases from V and 5 from J, leaving 11 bases between them. CDR1 is SGHRS, CDR2 YFSETQ, per germline. This CDR3 comprises 13 residues. The CDR3 loop reads CASSPRVGDTQYF. The CDR3 DNA is TGCGCCAGCAGCCCCCGGGTAGGAGATACGCAGTATTTT.

The rearrangement uses TRBV7-2 and TRBJ2-3; no reliable D call. CDR3 size: 15 residues. Germline lookup yields CDR1 SGHTA and CDR2 FQGNSA. V was pared by 2 bases and J by 2 bases, with 11 bases between. For the CDR3, the DNA is TGTGCCAGCAGCTTATGGAGTCTTGTCACAGATACGCAGTATTTT. Amino acid sequence: CASSLWSLVTDTQYF.

This chain joins TRBV28 and TRBJ2-5, with 12 bases identical to TRBD2. The tail of the sequence fits TRBJ2-7 better, so the J call may be wrong. CDR3 length equals 14 residues. Germline CDR1 and CDR2: MDHEN and SYDVKM. CDR3 nucleotides: TGTGCCAGCAGGACTAGCGGGAGAGGCTACGAGCAGTACTTC. Translated, it gives CASRTSGRGYEQYF.

This chain uses TRBV11-2 with TRBJ2-6; 7 bases agree with TRBD2. Germline V gene sequence: CDR1 SGHAT, CDR2 FQNNGV. This CDR3 is built from 15 residues. V shed 5 bases and J 3 bases; nucleotides not matched to a gene: 4. This CDR3 is CASSPIAGGANVLTF. CDR3 sequence (DNA): TGTGCCAGCAGCCCGATAGCGGGTGGGGCCAACGTCCTGACTTTC.

The gene calls are TRBV2 and TRBJ2-5, with 7 bases matching TRBD2. The V segment lost 4 bases and the J segment 8 bases; nucleotides outside the gene matches: 10. This CDR3 is 14 amino acids long. CDR1 SNHLY and CDR2 FYNNEI come from the germline V gene. This chain's CDR3 is CASSVSLAVSTQYF. The CDR3 DNA reads as TGTGCCAGCAGTGTCTCTCTAGCGGTGTCAACCCAGTACTTC.